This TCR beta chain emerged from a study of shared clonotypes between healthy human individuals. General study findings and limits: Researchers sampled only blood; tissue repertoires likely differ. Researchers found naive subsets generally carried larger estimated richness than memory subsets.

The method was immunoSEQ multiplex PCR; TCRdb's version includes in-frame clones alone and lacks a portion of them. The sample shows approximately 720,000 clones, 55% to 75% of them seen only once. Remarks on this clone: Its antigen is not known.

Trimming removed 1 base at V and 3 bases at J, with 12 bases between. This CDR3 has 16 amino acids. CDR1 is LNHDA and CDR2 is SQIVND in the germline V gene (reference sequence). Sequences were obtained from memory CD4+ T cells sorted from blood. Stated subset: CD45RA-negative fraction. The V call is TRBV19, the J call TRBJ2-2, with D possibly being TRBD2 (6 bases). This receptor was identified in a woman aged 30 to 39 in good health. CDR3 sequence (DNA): TGTGCCAGTAGTATAGGAGAGACTAGACACACCGGGGAGCTGTTTTTT. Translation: CASSIGETRHTGELFF.